The clone carrying this TCR beta chain was detected only once. These data are taken from a study of blood T cell repertoires in COVID-19. The method was immunoSEQ multiplex PCR; TCRdb's version includes in-frame clones alone and lacks a portion of them. Among about 190,000 clones listed, less than 90% were seen once. Germline V gene data show CDR1 as PRHDT and CDR2 as FYEKMQ (reference sequence). Unmatched junction bases numbered 6, after V lost 4 bases and J lost 6 bases. CDR3 length: 16 amino acids. The TCR comes from a man aged 70-80 years with active or convalescent COVID-19. V usage is TRBV13 and J usage is TRBJ1-6, with TRBD1 matching 10 bases. Sequencing used peripheral blood. CDR3 sequence: CASSSRDRGTNSPLHF. The CDR3 DNA follows: TGTGCCAGCAGCTCCCGGGACAGGGGAACTAATTCACCCCTCCACTTT.